The 25 T cell receptor beta chains below all came from one sample that was sequenced in a study of T cells in women clearing cervical HPV infection. The repertoire was sequenced with immunoSEQ multiplex PCR; TCRdb's copy has only in-frame clones and lacks some. The specimen's table records about 48,000 clones. Sample: blood buffy coat. These receptors all stem from a woman aged 18 to 75 with a cervical HPV16 infection that either progressed to CIN3+ or cleared (not recorded which).

As for this clone: The CDR3 is cut off 3 residues early in the read; its end comes from the germline J gene. The V gene is TRBV10-3, the J gene TRBJ2-5; 9 bases align to TRBD1. Germline V gene sequence: CDR1 ENHRY, CDR2 SYGVKD. This CDR3 region has 15 residues. J gave up 7 bases and V 5 bases, and 11 bases lay outside the gene matches. Here the CDR3 reads CAISPGQGIVGTQYF. The part of the CDR3 DNA that was read is TGTGCCATCAGTCCGGGACAGGGAATTGTAGGGACC.

Details on this clone: The read is 3 residues too short to cover the CDR3 end, so that end is filled in from the germline J gene. V is TRBV5-1 and J is TRBJ2-1, with 15 bases aligning to TRBD2. The CDR3 loop spans 20 amino acids. Germline-derived CDR1 and CDR2 are SGHRS and YFSETQ. Unmatched junction bases numbered 12, after V lost 4 bases and J lost 1 base. CDR3 loop: CASSVGPGLAGGSSYNEQFF. CDR3 bases read: TGCGCCAGCAGCGTAGGACCGGGACTAGCGGGAGGATCATCCTACAATGAG.

Remarks on this clone: The read falls 3 residues short of the CDR3 end, and the missing part is taken from the germline J gene. The chain links TRBV7-2 to TRBJ1-3, with D unresolved. The CDR3 loop spans 15 amino acids. Germline CDR1 and CDR2: SGHTA and FQGNSA. The V end lost 4 bases, the J end lost 3 bases, and 13 bases lay between the germline ends. The part of the CDR3 DNA that was read is TGTGCCAGCAGCTATCAGGTCTGGAATGGAAACACC. This encodes CASSYQVWNGNT. The complete CDR3 protein is CASSYQVWNGNTIYF.

CDR3 residues: CASSSDRYSGNTIYF. CDR3 DNA, as far as it was read: TGTGCCAGTAGTTCCGACAGGTACTCTGGAAACACC. This rearrangement joins TRBV19 to TRBJ1-3; a possible D gene is TRBD1 (6 bases). The CDR3 end lies 3 residues beyond the end of the read and is filled in from the germline J gene. Germline V gene sequence: CDR1 LNHDA, CDR2 SQIVND (reference sequence). The CDR3 contains 15 residues. V lost 5 bases and J 0 bases, leaving 11 bases between the germline ends.

With regard to this clone: The read terminates 3 residues before the CDR3 end, so the remaining end is supplied by the germline J gene. The gene calls are TRBV5-6 and TRBJ1-5; no clear D. This CDR3 has 13 amino acids. Germline CDR1 SGHDT, CDR2 YYEEEE. Trimming cost V 1 base and J 5 bases, with 7 bases left between them. CDR3 protein: CASSLWAHQPQHF. The part of the CDR3 DNA that was read is TGTGCCAGCAGCTTGTGGGCCCATCAGCCC.

Worth noting for this clone: The read falls 3 residues short of the CDR3 end, and the missing part is taken from the germline J gene. This rearrangement joins TRBV5-6 to TRBJ1-6, with TRBD1 as a possible D gene (5 bases). The CDR3 extends over 14 amino acids. V was trimmed by 1 base and J by 8 bases, leaving 10 bases between them. Germline V gives CDR1 SGHDT, CDR2 YYEEEE. The part of the CDR3 DNA that was read is TGTGCCAGCAGCTTGCCAGGGTACGATTCACCC. This sequence encodes CASSLPGYDSP. The whole CDR3 sequence reads CASSLPGYDSPLHF.

Points on this clone: The read halts 3 residues ahead of the CDR3 end, with the missing end drawn from the germline J gene. J is TRBJ1-1 and V is TRBV11-2; D gene ambiguous. Germline V CDR1 and CDR2: SGHAT, FQNNGV. This CDR3 spans 14 amino acids. V was trimmed by 1 base and J by 3 bases, leaving 9 bases between them. The CDR3 bases that were read are TGTGCCAGCAGCTTAGGGCCCCTGGACACTGAA. This codes for CASSLGPLDTE. The CDR3 as a whole reads CASSLGPLDTEAFF.

A remark on this clone: The sequence runs out 3 residues before the end of the CDR3; the remainder is reconstructed from the germline J gene. J is TRBJ2-7 and V is TRBV28, with D possibly TRBD2 on 6 matching bases. Between the trimmed V and J ends, which lost 2 bases and 0 bases, there was a span of 14 bases. Germline CDR1 and CDR2: MDHEN and SYDVKM. The CDR3 covers 16 residues. The CDR3 loop reads CASSLPRLAVSYEQYF. The DNA read from the CDR3 is TGTGCCAGCAGTTTACCCAGGTTAGCGGTCTCCTACGAG.

About this clone: The CDR3 end falls 3 residues outside the read, so it is completed with the germline J gene. The chain links TRBV5-1 to TRBJ2-2; D ambiguous. CDR3 length: 15 amino acids. V shed 1 base and J shed 0 bases, with 7 bases lying between them. Germline V lookup: CDR1 SGHRS, CDR2 YFSETQ. CDR3 bases read: TGCGCCAGCAGCTTGAAGGCTGCGAACACCGGGGAG. This codes for CASSLKAANTGE. The CDR3 in full is CASSLKAANTGELFF.

To note about this clone: The read ends 3 residues before the CDR3 terminus; that terminus is restored from the germline J gene. The J gene is TRBJ1-5, the V gene TRBV15; 7 bases agree with TRBD1. V shed 3 bases, J shed 2 bases, and the junction held 7 bases outside the gene matches. The CDR3 runs 16 residues. Germline CDR1 reads LNHNV; CDR2 reads YYDKDF (reference sequence). This chain's CDR3 is CATSSDRASGNQPQHF. CDR3 DNA (partial): TGTGCCACCAGCAGCGACAGGGCGAGTGGCAATCAGCCC.

About this clone itself: The read gets to within 3 residues of the CDR3 end, and the germline J gene fills in the rest. V usage is TRBV7-8 and J usage is TRBJ1-6; D perhaps matches TRBD1 (5 bases). Per the germline V gene, CDR1 is SGHVS and CDR2 is FQNEAQ. There are 17 residues in the CDR3. Trimming removed 2 bases at V and 8 bases at J, with 19 bases between. The part of the CDR3 DNA that was read is TGTGCCAGCAGCTTAATCCCCCGGGGGGTTGGATATTCACCC. Residues: CASSLIPRGVGYSP. The entire CDR3 reads CASSLIPRGVGYSPLHF.

This CDR3 reads CAWSRTSGADTQYF. The covered CDR3 bases are TGTGCCTGGAGCCGGACTAGCGGGGCAGATACG. The V call is TRBV30, the J call TRBJ2-3; 12 nucleotides align to TRBD2. The read ends 3 residues before the CDR3 terminus; that terminus is restored from the germline J gene. The germline gives CDR1 GTSNPN, CDR2 SVGIG (reference sequence). CDR3 length equals 14 residues. J gave up 4 bases and V 3 bases, and 2 bases lay outside the gene matches.

As concerns this clone: The read gets to within 3 residues of the CDR3 end, and the germline J gene fills in the rest. The rearrangement joins TRBV11-2 to TRBJ1-1; a possible D gene is TRBD1 (5 bases). V was pared by 1 base and J by 7 bases, with 13 bases between. This CDR3 region has 14 residues. Germline CDR1 is SGHAT and CDR2 is FQNNGV. The sequenced CDR3 bases are TGTGCCAGCAGCTTAGTCGTGGGGCAAGTTGAA. As protein: CASSLVVGQVE. The whole CDR3 region reads CASSLVVGQVEAFF.

A remark on this clone: The read ends 3 residues before the CDR3 terminus; that terminus is restored from the germline J gene. This chain connects TRBV4-1 to TRBJ2-7, with 11 bases fitting TRBD2. The V and J ends lost 5 bases and 5 bases, in that order; junction bases with no gene match: 5. CDR3 size: 14 residues. Per the germline V gene, CDR1 is MGHRA and CDR2 is YSYEKL. The DNA read from the CDR3 is TGCGCCAGCAGCTCACCTAGCGGGAGGCACGAG. This codes for CASSSPSGRHE. The full CDR3 protein reads CASSSPSGRHEQYF.

Remarks on this clone: The CDR3 end lies 3 residues beyond the end of the read and is filled in from the germline J gene. The chain couples TRBV27 to TRBJ1-2; 12 bases map to TRBD1. The V gene end was trimmed by 5 bases and the J gene end by 4 bases; junction bases not matched to a gene: 11. This CDR3 spans 17 amino acids. The germline V gene has CDR1 MNHEY and CDR2 SMNVEV (reference sequence). Incomplete CDR3 DNA: TGTGCCAGCAGTCCCCTCCGGGACAGGGGGCGAGGCTATGGC. Its translation: CASSPLRDRGRGYG. The complete CDR3 sequence is CASSPLRDRGRGYGYTF.

Comments on this clone: From the germline J gene comes the end of the CDR3, since the read stops 3 residues before it. The rearrangement joins TRBV18 to TRBJ2-5, with 7 bases fitting TRBD1. Germline assignment: CDR1 KGHSH and CDR2 LQKENI. With V trimmed by 4 bases and J by 1 base, 9 bases remained unmatched. The CDR3 covers 16 residues. CDR3 bases read: TGTGCCAGCTCACAAAACAGGGGATTGGGCCAAGAGACC. Amino acids: CASSQNRGLGQET. The whole CDR3 reads CASSQNRGLGQETQYF.

About this clone itself: The junction departs from germline at one end; a sequencing error may be responsible. Read coverage stops 3 residues before the CDR3 terminus; the germline J gene supplies the remainder. This chain links TRBV12-3 or TRBV12-4 with TRBJ1-2; D is undetermined. The CDR3 sequence is 13 residues long. CDR3 amino acids: CASTLGRRGPYTF. CDR3 DNA, as far as it was read: TGTGCCAGCACTTTAGGTCGTCGGGGTCCC.

The chain's CDR3 is CASSLRREQPQHF. CDR3 DNA, as far as it was read: TGTGCCAGCAGTTTACGCAGGGAGCAGCCC. V gene TRBV28 combines with J gene TRBJ1-5, with D possibly being TRBD1 (5 bases). Sequencing ends 3 residues short of the CDR3 end; the germline J gene provides the rest. Germline-derived CDR1 and CDR2 are MDHEN and SYDVKM. V lost 2 bases and J lost 7, with 9 bases in between. CDR3 length: 13 amino acids.

With regard to this clone: The CDR3 extends 3 residues past the end of the read, so its final part is completed from the germline J gene. This chain links TRBV19 with TRBJ2-3, with a tentative D call TRBD1 (5 bases). V was shortened by 5 bases and J by 5 bases, with 11 bases between the two germline ends. Germline V gene sequence: CDR1 LNHDA, CDR2 SQIVND (reference sequence). This CDR3 comprises 13 residues. The part of the CDR3 DNA that was read is TGTGCCAGTAGTGCAGGGAATGGAGATACG. Residues: CASSAGNGDT. In full, the CDR3 is CASSAGNGDTQYF.

In the case of this clone: The read ends 3 residues early relative to the CDR3; the germline J gene fills the gap. The V gene is TRBV14, the J gene TRBJ2-1; perhaps TRBD2 as D (5 bases). Germline CDR1 and CDR2: SGHDN and FVKESK. The germline V and J ends were trimmed by 1 base and 9 bases, with 10 bases remaining between them. The CDR3 has 13 amino acids. The CDR3 is CASSQGFAGEQFF. The part of the CDR3 DNA that was read is TGTGCCAGCAGCCAAGGGTTCGCGGGTGAG.

A remark on this clone: The read is 3 residues too short to cover the CDR3 end, so that end is filled in from the germline J gene. The chain carries TRBV10-1 and TRBJ2-7, with D perhaps matching TRBD1 (6 bases). Trimming took 7 bases from V and 1 from J, leaving 17 bases between them. There are 15 residues in the CDR3. Germline lookup yields CDR1 WNHNN and CDR2 SYGVQD (reference sequence). The part of the CDR3 DNA that was read is TGCGCCAGCAACTGCCCGGGACAAACATCCTACGAG. Protein product: CASNCPGQTSYE. The complete CDR3 protein is CASNCPGQTSYEQYF.

The DNA read from the CDR3 is TGTGCCAGCAGCCCAGGGGACGGAAATTCACCC. Its protein is CASSPGDGNSP. The whole CDR3 sequence reads CASSPGDGNSPLHF. This rearrangement joins TRBV7-8 to TRBJ1-6, with D possibly being TRBD1 (6 bases). The read gets to within 3 residues of the CDR3 end, and the germline J gene fills in the rest. The V end lost 5 bases, the J end lost 7 bases, and 12 bases lay between the germline ends. Germline-derived CDR1 and CDR2 are SGHVS and FQNEAQ. The CDR3 is 14 amino acids.

On this clone: Read data end 3 residues before the CDR3 end; the end is taken from the germline J gene. The chain employs TRBV20-1 and TRBJ1-1; D is uncertain. The germline CDR1 and CDR2 sequences are DFQATT and SNEGSKA (reference sequence). This CDR3 has 14 amino acids. The V end was cut by 2 bases, the J end by 0 bases, with 10 bases between. The CDR3 DNA, read in part, is TGCAGTGCTAGAATTGCAGGAATGAACACTGAA. Protein product: CSARIAGMNTE. The CDR3, in full, reads CSARIAGMNTEAFF.

Partial CDR3 DNA: TGTGCCAGTAGTATAGACCGGCGGCACACTGAA. This translates into CASSIDRRHTE. The entire CDR3 reads CASSIDRRHTEAFF. The genes are TRBV19 and TRBJ1-1, with no clear D. The sequence runs out 3 residues before the end of the CDR3; the remainder is reconstructed from the germline J gene. This CDR3 is 14 amino acids long. V was clipped by 0 bases and J by 3 bases, with 8 bases between them. Germline lookup yields CDR1 LNHDA and CDR2 SQIVND (reference sequence).

Incomplete CDR3 DNA: TGTGCCAGCAGCTTAGGTAGCGGGAGGGTCTACGAG. This sequence encodes CASSLGSGRVYE. The full CDR3 protein is CASSLGSGRVYEQYF. The chain couples TRBV7-8 to TRBJ2-7, with 11 bases fitting TRBD2. Read data end 3 residues before the CDR3 end; the end is taken from the germline J gene. V was pared by 1 base and J by 3 bases, with 2 bases of the junction left unmatched. The germline gives CDR1 SGHVS, CDR2 FQNEAQ. The CDR3 is made up of 15 amino acids.